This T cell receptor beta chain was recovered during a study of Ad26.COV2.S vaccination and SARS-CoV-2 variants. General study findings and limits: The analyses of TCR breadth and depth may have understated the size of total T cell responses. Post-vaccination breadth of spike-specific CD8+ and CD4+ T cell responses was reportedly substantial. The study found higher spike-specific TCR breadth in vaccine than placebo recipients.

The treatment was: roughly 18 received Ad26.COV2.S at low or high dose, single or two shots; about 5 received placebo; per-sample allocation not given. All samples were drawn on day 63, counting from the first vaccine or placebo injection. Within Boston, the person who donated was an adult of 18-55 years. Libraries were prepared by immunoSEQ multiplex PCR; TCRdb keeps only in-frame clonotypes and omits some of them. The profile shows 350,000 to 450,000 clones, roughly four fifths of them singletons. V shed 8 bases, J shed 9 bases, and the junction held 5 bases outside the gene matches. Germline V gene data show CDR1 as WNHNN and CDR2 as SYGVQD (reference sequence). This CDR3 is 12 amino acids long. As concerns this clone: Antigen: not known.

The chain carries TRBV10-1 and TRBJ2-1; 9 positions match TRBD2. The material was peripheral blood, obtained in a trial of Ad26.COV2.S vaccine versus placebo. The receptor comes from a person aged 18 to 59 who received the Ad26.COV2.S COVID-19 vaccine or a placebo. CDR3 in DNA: TGCGCCAGCGGATTGACTAGCGGTGAGCAGTTCTTC. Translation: CASGLTSGEQFF.